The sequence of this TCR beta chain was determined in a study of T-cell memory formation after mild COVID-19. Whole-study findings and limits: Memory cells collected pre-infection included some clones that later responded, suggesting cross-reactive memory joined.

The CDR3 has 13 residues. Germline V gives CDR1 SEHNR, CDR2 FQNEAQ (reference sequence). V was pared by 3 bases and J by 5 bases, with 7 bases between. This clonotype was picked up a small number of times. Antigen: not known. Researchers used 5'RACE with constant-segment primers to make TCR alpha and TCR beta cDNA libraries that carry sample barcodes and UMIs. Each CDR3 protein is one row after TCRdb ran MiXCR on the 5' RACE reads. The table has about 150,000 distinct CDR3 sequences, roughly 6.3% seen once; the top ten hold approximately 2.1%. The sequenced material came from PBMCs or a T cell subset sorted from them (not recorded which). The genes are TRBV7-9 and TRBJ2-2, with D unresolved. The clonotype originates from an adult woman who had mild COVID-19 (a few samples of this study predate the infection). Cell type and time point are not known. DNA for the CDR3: TGTGCCAGCAGCTTGGCCCCTACCGGGGAGCTGTTTTTT. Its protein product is CASSLAPTGELFF. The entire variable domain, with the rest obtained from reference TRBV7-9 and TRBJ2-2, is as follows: DTGVSQNPRHKITKRGQNVTFRCDPISEHNRLYWYRQTLGQGPEFLTYFQNEAQLEKSRLLSDRFSAERPKGSFSTLEIQRTEQGDSAMYLCASSLAPTGELFFGEGSRLTVL.